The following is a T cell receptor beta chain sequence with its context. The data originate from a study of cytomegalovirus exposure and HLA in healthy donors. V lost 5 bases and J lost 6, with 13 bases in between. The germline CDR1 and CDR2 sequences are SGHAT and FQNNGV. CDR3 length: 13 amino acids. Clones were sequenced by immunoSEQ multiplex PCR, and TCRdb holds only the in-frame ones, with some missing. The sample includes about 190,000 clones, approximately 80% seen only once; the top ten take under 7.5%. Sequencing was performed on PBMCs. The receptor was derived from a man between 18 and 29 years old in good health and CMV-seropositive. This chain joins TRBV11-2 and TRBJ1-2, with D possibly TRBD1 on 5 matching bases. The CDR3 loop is CASSLDSNNGYTF. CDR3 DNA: TGTGCCAGCAGCCTTGACAGCAATAATGGCTACACCTTC.